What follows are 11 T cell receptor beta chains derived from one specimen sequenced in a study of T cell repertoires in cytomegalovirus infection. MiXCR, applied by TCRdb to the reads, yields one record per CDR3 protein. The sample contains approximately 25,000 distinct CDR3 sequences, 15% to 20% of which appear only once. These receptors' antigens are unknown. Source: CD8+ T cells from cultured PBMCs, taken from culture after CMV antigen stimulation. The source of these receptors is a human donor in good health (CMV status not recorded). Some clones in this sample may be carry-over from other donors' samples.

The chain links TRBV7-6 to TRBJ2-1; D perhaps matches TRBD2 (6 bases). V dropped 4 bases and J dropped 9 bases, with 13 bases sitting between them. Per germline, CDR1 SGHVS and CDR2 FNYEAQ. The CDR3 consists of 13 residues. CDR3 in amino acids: CASSSDYLGEQFF. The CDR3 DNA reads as TGTGCCAGCAGCTCGGACTATCTTGGTGAGCAGTTCTTC.

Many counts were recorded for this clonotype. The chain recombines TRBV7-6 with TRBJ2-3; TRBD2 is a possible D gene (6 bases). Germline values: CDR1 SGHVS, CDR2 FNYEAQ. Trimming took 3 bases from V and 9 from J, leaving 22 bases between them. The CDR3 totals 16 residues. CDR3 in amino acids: CASSLSHGGSGRTQYF. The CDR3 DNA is TGTGCCAGCAGCTTGAGTCATGGAGGGAGTGGTAGGACGCAGTATTTT.

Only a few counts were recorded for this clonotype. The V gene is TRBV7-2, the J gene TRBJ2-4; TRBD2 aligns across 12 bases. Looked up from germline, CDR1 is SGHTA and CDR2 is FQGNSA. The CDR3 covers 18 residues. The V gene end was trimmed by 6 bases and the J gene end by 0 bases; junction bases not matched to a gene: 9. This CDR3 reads CASSKLAGGYLAKNIQYF. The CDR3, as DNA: TGTGCCAGCAGTAAACTAGCGGGGGGCTACTTAGCCAAAAACATTCAGTACTTC.

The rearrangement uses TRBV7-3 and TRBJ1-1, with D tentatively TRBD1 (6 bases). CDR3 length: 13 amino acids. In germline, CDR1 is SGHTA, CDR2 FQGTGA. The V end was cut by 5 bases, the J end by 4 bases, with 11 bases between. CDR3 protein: CASSPGGGTEAFF. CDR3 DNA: TGTGCCAGCAGCCCAGGAGGGGGCACTGAAGCTTTCTTT.

CDR3 amino acids: CASTPGGGRGYEQYF. CDR3 sequence (DNA): TGTGCCAGCACCCCGGGAGGCGGGAGGGGATACGAGCAGTACTTC. The chain links TRBV7-2 to TRBJ2-7; 9 nucleotides line up with TRBD2. With V trimmed by 7 bases and J by 4 bases, 11 bases remained unmatched. This CDR3 has 15 amino acids. CDR1 is SGHTA, CDR2 FQGNSA, per germline.

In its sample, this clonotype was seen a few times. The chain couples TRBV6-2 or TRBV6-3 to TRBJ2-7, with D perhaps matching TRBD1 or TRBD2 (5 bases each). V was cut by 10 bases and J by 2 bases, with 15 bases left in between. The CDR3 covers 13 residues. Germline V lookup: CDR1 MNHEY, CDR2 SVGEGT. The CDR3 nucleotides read TGTGCCACCCACCGGGACCGAGCCTACGAGCAGTACTTC. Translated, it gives CATHRDRAYEQYF.

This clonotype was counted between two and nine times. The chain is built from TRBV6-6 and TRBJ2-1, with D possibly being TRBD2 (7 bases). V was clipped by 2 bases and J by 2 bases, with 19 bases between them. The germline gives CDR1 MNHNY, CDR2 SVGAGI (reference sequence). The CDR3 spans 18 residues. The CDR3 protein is CASSYRSGTNTPYNEQFF. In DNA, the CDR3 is TGTGCCAGCAGTTACCGCAGCGGGACAAATACCCCCTACAATGAGCAGTTCTTC.

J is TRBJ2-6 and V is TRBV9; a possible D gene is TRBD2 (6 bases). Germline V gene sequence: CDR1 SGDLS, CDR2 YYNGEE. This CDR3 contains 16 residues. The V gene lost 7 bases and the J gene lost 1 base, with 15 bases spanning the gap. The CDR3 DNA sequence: TGTGCCAGCGGTAAAACGGCGGGGTCTGGGGCCAACGTCCTGACTTTC. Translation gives CASGKTAGSGANVLTF. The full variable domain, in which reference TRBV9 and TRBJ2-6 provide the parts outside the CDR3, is DSGVTQTPKHLITATGQRVTLRCSPRSGDLSVYWYQQSLDQGLQFLIQYYNGEERAKGNILERFSAQQFPDLHSELNLSSLELGDSALYFCASGKTAGSGANVLTFGAGSRLTVL.

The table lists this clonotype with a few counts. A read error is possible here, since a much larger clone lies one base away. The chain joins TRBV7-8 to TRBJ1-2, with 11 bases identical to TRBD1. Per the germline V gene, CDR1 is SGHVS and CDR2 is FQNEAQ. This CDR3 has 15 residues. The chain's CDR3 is CTSSLGQGAIYGYTF. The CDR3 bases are TGTACCAGCAGCTTAGGACAGGGGGCAATCTATGGCTACACCTTC.

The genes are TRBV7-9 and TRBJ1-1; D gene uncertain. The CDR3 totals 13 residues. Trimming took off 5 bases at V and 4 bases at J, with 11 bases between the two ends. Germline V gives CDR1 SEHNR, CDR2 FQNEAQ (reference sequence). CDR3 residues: CASSLGSGTEAFF. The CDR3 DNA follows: TGTGCCAGCAGCCTCGGGTCAGGCACTGAAGCTTTCTTT.

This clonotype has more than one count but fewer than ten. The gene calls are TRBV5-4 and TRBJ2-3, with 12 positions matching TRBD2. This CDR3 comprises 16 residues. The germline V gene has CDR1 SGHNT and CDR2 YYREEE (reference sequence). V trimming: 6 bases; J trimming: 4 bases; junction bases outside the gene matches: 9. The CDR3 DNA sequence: TGTGCCAGCACCTACCTAGCGGGAGGGCCCGCAGATACGCAGTATTTT. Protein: CASTYLAGGPADTQYF.